These 18 T cell receptor beta chains came from one sample sequenced in a study of blood T cell repertoires in COVID-19. Repertoires were generated with immunoSEQ multiplex PCR, while TCRdb's copy carries only in-frame clones and drops some. The sample records over 600,000 clones, about nine tenths being singletons. The sequenced material came from peripheral blood. The receptors were gathered from a woman aged 18-35 years with acute or convalescent COVID-19.

The chain combines TRBV5-1 with TRBJ2-7, with TRBD2 identical over 8 bases. The germline CDR1 and CDR2 sequences are SGHRS and YFSETQ. The CDR3 has 15 residues. With V trimmed by 3 bases and J by 7 bases, 12 bases remained unmatched. The CDR3, as DNA: TGCGCCAGCAGCTGGGGCGGGGGGCGAGGTTGGGAGCAGTACTTC. Translated, it gives CASSWGGGRGWEQYF. Full variable domain (outside the CDR3, taken from reference TRBV5-1 and TRBJ2-7): KAGVTQTPRYLIKTRGQQVTLSCSPISGHRSVSWYQQTPGQGLQFLFEYFSETQRNKGNFPGRFSGRQFSNSRSEMNVSTLELGDSALYLCASSWGGGRGWEQYFGPGTRLTVT.

This chain links TRBV14 with TRBJ1-1; no clear D gene. Germline CDR1 SGHDN, CDR2 FVKESK. The V end was cut by 1 base, the J end by 1 base, with 4 bases between. The CDR3 is made up of 13 amino acids. The CDR3 DNA reads TGTGCCAGCAGCCAAGGGCCGAACACTGAAGCTTTCTTT. Translation: CASSQGPNTEAFF.

This rearrangement joins TRBV13 to TRBJ2-7, with 9 bases aligning to TRBD2. The CDR3 spans 16 residues. The germline V gene has CDR1 PRHDT and CDR2 FYEKMQ (reference sequence). V dropped 4 bases and J dropped 2; count of bases not matched to a gene: 9. CDR3 loop: CASSSSLTSGPYEQYF. The CDR3 nucleotides are TGTGCCAGCAGCTCGTCCCTGACTAGCGGACCCTACGAGCAGTACTTC.

CDR3 amino acids: CASSQRIRDTQYF. CDR3 DNA sequence: TGTGCCAGCAGCCAACGTATTCGAGATACGCAGTATTTT. V is TRBV4-2 and J is TRBJ2-3; D is ambiguous. CDR1 LGHNA and CDR2 YNFKEQ come from the germline V gene. The V end lost 2 bases, the J end lost 5 bases, and 8 bases lay between the germline ends. The CDR3 loop spans 13 amino acids.

The genes are TRBV3-1 (or the pseudogene TRBV3-2) and TRBJ2-7; D is perhaps TRBD2 (6 bases). The CDR3 runs to 14 residues. CDR1 is LGHDT and CDR2 is YNNKEL in the germline V gene (reference sequence). Trimming stripped 9 bases from V and 0 bases from J, with 15 bases between. The CDR3 coding sequence is TGTGCCAGTTCGGGAGCACAAGTCTCCTACGAGCAGTACTTC. Encoded protein: CASSGAQVSYEQYF.

A word on this clone: This same CDR3 is encoded by further DNA sequences in the sample. This chain joins TRBV5-1 and TRBJ2-7, with a possible D match to TRBD2 (5 bases). The CDR3 sequence is 14 residues long. From germline, CDR1 is SGHRS and CDR2 YFSETQ. Trimming removed 0 bases from V and 4 bases from J, with 11 bases in between. The CDR3 is CASSLASGSYEQYF. The CDR3 DNA sequence: TGCGCCAGCAGCTTGGCCAGCGGCAGTTACGAGCAGTACTTC.

About this clone itself: Additional DNA sequences in this sample encode the identical CDR3. The chain carries TRBV2 and TRBJ1-2, with TRBD1 matching over 8 bases. Trimming took 4 bases from V and 5 from J; bases not matched to a gene: 0. The CDR3 runs 12 residues. Germline-derived CDR1 and CDR2 are SNHLY and FYNNEI. The CDR3 DNA reads TGTGCCAGCAGTGGGACAGGGTATGGCTACACCTTC. This sequence encodes CASSGTGYGYTF. The variable domain in full, with the rest retrieved from reference TRBV2 and TRBJ1-2, is EPEVTQTPSHQVTQMGQEVILRCVPISNHLYFYWYRQILGQKVEFLVSFYNNEISEKSEIFDDQFSVERPDGSNFTLKIRSTKLEDSAMYFCASSGTGYGYTFGSGTRLTVV.

This rearrangement joins TRBV30 to TRBJ1-4, with a weak D call TRBD1 (5 bases). The germline V and J ends were trimmed by 0 bases and 8 bases, with 10 bases remaining between them. The germline V gene encodes CDR1 GTSNPN and CDR2 SVGIG (reference sequence). This CDR3 is 13 amino acids long. The chain's CDR3 is CAWSVRVGEKLFF. CDR3 in DNA: TGTGCCTGGAGTGTCAGGGTGGGGGAAAAACTGTTTTTT.

The rearrangement uses TRBV20-1 and TRBJ2-1; D unresolved. V lost 3 bases to trimming and J lost 4 bases, with 10 bases between them. Germline CDR1 reads DFQATT; CDR2 reads SNEGSKA (reference sequence). This CDR3 contains 13 residues. As DNA, the CDR3 is TGCAGTGCTAGTCCCGCAGTATACAATGAGCAGTTCTTC. It is translated as CSASPAVYNEQFF.

V usage is TRBV19 and J usage is TRBJ2-7, with TRBD1 matching over 8 bases. The J segment lost 5 bases and the V segment lost 5 bases, leaving 5 bases of the junction unmatched. Per the germline V gene, CDR1 is LNHDA and CDR2 is SQIVND (reference sequence). CDR3 length equals 13 residues. The CDR3 DNA reads as TGTGCCAGTAGTGGGGTACAGGGGGACGAGCAGTACTTC. Translated, it gives CASSGVQGDEQYF.

In regard to this clone: The identical CDR3 is also encoded by other nucleotide sequences in the sample. The chain combines TRBV9 with TRBJ1-5; D unresolved. CDR1 is SGDLS, CDR2 YYNGEE, per germline. The CDR3 sequence is 15 residues long. V lost 0 bases and J 1 base, leaving 8 bases between the germline ends. The CDR3 DNA reads TGTGCCAGCAGCGTAGGCAGAGGGAGCAATCAGCCCCAGCATTTT. Amino acid sequence: CASSVGRGSNQPQHF. Based on the CDR3 plus reference TRBV9 and TRBJ1-5, the full variable domain is DSGVTQTPKHLITATGQRVTLRCSPRSGDLSVYWYQQSLDQGLQFLIQYYNGEERAKGNILERFSAQQFPDLHSELNLSSLELGDSALYFCASSVGRGSNQPQHFGDGTRLSIL.

The gene calls are TRBV5-6 and TRBJ2-3; 11 bases align to TRBD2. The CDR3 contains 18 residues. The junction had 9 bases not matched to a gene; V was cut back by 2 bases and J by 1 base. Per germline, CDR1 SGHDT and CDR2 YYEEEE. The CDR3 DNA reads TGTGCCAGCAGCTTATTCTCTAGCGGGGGGCAGGGCACAGATACGCAGTATTTT. It yields the protein CASSLFSSGGQGTDTQYF.

The chain is built from TRBV19 and TRBJ2-7; possibly TRBD2 for D (6 bases). This CDR3 has 15 residues. CDR1 is LNHDA and CDR2 is SQIVND in the germline V gene (reference sequence). V was clipped by 3 bases and J by 3 bases, with 15 bases between them. The CDR3 loop reads CASSISRTTNYEQYF. CDR3 nucleotide sequence: TGTGCCAGTAGTATTAGTAGGACTACTAACTACGAGCAGTACTTC.

The chain couples TRBV29-1 to TRBJ1-1; no reliable D call. The germline V and J ends were trimmed by 1 base and 0 bases, with 12 bases remaining between them. Germline assignment: CDR1 SQVTM and CDR2 ANQGSEA. CDR3 size: 15 residues. The CDR3 nucleotides are TGCAGCGTTGAAGGGCTCTTAAACATGAACACTGAAGCTTTCTTT. Amino acid sequence: CSVEGLLNMNTEAFF.

The chain carries TRBV24-1 and TRBJ2-2; 7 bases are shared with TRBD1. Germline loops: CDR1 KGHDR, CDR2 SFDVKD. J lost 8 bases, V lost 4 bases, and 6 bases had no gene match. The CDR3 spans 14 residues. The CDR3 here is CATSDHTGEGELFF. CDR3 nucleotides: TGTGCCACCAGTGACCATACAGGGGAGGGGGAGCTGTTTTTT.

The chain employs TRBV2 and TRBJ2-2; D remains unclear. The CDR3 consists of 13 residues. Trimming removed 3 bases at V and 7 bases at J, with 9 bases between. CDR1 is SNHLY and CDR2 is FYNNEI in the germline V gene. CDR3 nucleotides: TGTGCCAGCAGTGATGGTGTAGTCGGGGAGCTGTTTTTT. It is translated as CASSDGVVGELFF.

This clone was seen a few times. This rearrangement joins TRBV19 to TRBJ2-7; the match to TRBD2 covers 7 bases. This CDR3 is 17 amino acids long. CDR1 and CDR2 (germline): LNHDA, SQIVND (reference sequence). The V and J ends lost 4 bases and 0 bases, in that order; junction bases with no gene match: 12. This CDR3 is CASSTPPVAGDSYEQYF. CDR3 bases: TGTGCCAGTAGTACCCCGCCCGTGGCGGGGGACTCCTACGAGCAGTACTTC.

The chain links TRBV15 to TRBJ2-1; D unclear. The germline CDR1 and CDR2 sequences are LNHNV and YYDKDF (reference sequence). This CDR3 is built from 13 residues. With 0 bases removed from V and 10 bases from J, the gap between germline ends came to 10 bases. The CDR3 nucleotides are TGTGCCACCAGCAGAGAACACCATTTAGAGCAGTTCTTC. This sequence encodes CATSREHHLEQFF.